This T cell receptor beta chain emerged from a study of T cells in Graves' hyperthyroidism and ophthalmopathy (dated by TCRdb to about 2019). Study-wide context: Peripheral blood samples were taken at the time of initial diagnosis, prior to any treatment. To identify TCR V-J signatures that set the groups apart, the researchers used a discovery cohort of 100 patients, made up of roughly 40 with Graves' ophthalmopathy and 57 with stable Graves' hyperthyroidism. Whether ophthalmopathy could be predicted prospectively was tested in an independent validation cohort made up of about 18 hyperthyroidism patients plus 17 patients who later progressed to ophthalmopathy. The 100 discovery patients were randomly split 7:3 into training and test sets. In more than five Graves' hyperthyroidism patients, the study also compared T-cell repertoires from thyroid tissue with T-cell repertoires from blood. After blood sampling, hyperthyroidism patients were treated with methimazole at a starting dose of 30 mg daily, and ophthalmopathy patients were treated with high-dose intravenous methylprednisolone. TCR Vbeta CDR3 sequencing of roughly 140 peripheral blood samples (approximately 44 ophthalmopathy, 75 to 85 hyperthyroidism and around 17 progressor patients) is reported in the paper. Broad study findings and their caveats: Most expanded thyroid clonotypes (frequency above 0.001) were also found in blood, which suggests that blood repertoires may mirror thyroid immune responses. A model built on a 13 V-J signature distinguished ophthalmopathy from stable hyperthyroidism, reaching roughly 88% sensitivity and about 81% specificity in cross-validation and 80%/75% in testing. In validation, progression to ophthalmopathy was predicted by the model with almost 71% sensitivity and about 72% specificity, a median of about 6.4 months before onset. No statistical method was used to set the sample size in advance, and investigators knew the group allocation.

Stable Graves' hyperthyroidism was defined as no progression to ophthalmopathy during 18 months of follow-up. Hyperthyroidism patients were newly diagnosed, had a disease duration of under 2 months, and were aged 18 to 65 years. Any patient with an uncontrolled infection, another autoimmune disease, pregnancy or lactation was excluded. Diagnoses were based on clinical symptoms, serum thyroxine and TRAb, thyroid ultrasound and orbital computed tomography. PBMCs were separated from roughly 9.6 ml of fresh peripheral blood using Ficoll-Paque density gradient centrifugation. Total RNA was extracted using Trizol reagent, and RNA quality was assessed on an Agilent 2100 Bioanalyzer. In its sample, this clonotype was seen a few times. Its antigen has not been determined. Base qualities are not at hand, and no much larger clone is one base apart. The TCR beta CDR3 regions were amplified from RNA transcripts. A first-round RT-PCR of the TCR CDR3 used the HTBI primer set with the Qiagen OneStep RT-PCR kit. Libraries were constructed in a second round of multiplex PCR, after which size selection and purification were carried out. The libraries were sequenced on an Illumina HiSeq2000 using paired-end 100 bp reads. Per the original workflow: SOAPnuke was used to process the raw data, throwing out any read that contained adapters or uncalled bases, had a mean Phred below 15, or lacked an exact constant-primer or identifier match. COPE v1.2.5 was used to merge high-quality paired reads, and clonotypes were defined as unique nucleotide sequences. MiTCR v1.1 was used to align the clonotypes against IMGT TRBV, TRBD and TRBJ reference segments. The analysis included only V-J combinations with a frequency above 0.0001, which together covered around 99% of the repertoires. A TCS score was defined as the ratio between F50 (clonal expansion) and ExV (chaos), using BLOSUM62-based TCRdist between CDR3 peptides within each V-J. Welch's t-statistics and random forest reduced 500 to 550 V-J features to 10 to 15, which were used in a naive Bayes classifier (R e1071). The public sequencing data were trimmed at Q25 with fastp and processed into clonotypes with MiXCR by TCRdb, which kept only in-frame beta chains. Identical CDR3 proteins give one entry, which carries the most common genes and DNA. TCRdb, not the original authors, processed these V and J calls. The sample profile shows around 580,000 distinct CDR3 sequences; approximately 15% of them were found once. Of the sample, 18% falls within the top ten clones.

Sample: blood. The TCR was taken from a woman in her late teens or twenties with Graves' hyperthyroidism.

The CDR3 corresponds to CASSPEGNQYF. The DNA is TGTGCCAGCAGTCCCGAGGGGAATCAGTACTTC. This chain joins TRBV6-1 to TRBJ2-5; the D region may be TRBD1 or TRBD2, each matching 5 bases equally. The germline V gene specifies MNHNS as CDR1 and SASEGT as CDR2. From the cysteine through the phenylalanine, the CDR3 covers 11 amino acids. CDR3 DNA is the only sequence kept; it has 33 bases, read in frame from the first base. V sheds 5 bases and J sheds 11 bases, leaving 12 bases between their ends.